One and the same sample provided the 25 T cell receptor beta chains below, sequenced in a study of tumor and adjacent non-tumor tissue in lung cancer. The library came from three nested PCR rounds adapted from ARM-PCR protocols. TCRdb used MiXCR to reprocess the multiplex PCR reads, holding one entry per CDR3 protein. The table records roughly 81,000 distinct CDR3 sequences, roughly 75% of them present only once. This sample's RNA came from whole unsorted tissue. Sample: lung tumor tissue. The receptors come from a woman aged 70-85 years with non-small cell lung cancer.

On this clonotype: The junction and the germline gene differ at one end; a read error may be behind it. This chain links TRBV12-3 or TRBV12-4 with TRBJ2-1, with 12 positions matching TRBD2. The CDR3 is 16 residues long. The CDR3 sequence: CVSSFRTSGNYNEQFF. The CDR3 bases are TGTGTCAGCAGTTTTAGGACTAGCGGGAATTACAATGAGCAGTTCTTC.

On this clonotype itself: A junction boundary mismatches the germline segment, possibly from a read error. This chain joins TRBV4-2 and TRBJ1-6, with 7 bases matching TRBD1. Germline lookup yields CDR1 LGHNA and CDR2 YNFKEQ. The CDR3 has 16 amino acids. The CDR3 nucleotides are TGTGCCAGCGGCCGAAATACAGGGGCACATAATTCACCCCTCCACTTC. Translated: CASGRNTGAHNSPLHF.

Note on this clonotype: At one end, the junction sequence differs from germline, possibly due to a read error. The chain carries TRBV4-1 and TRBJ1-1, with D possibly TRBD1 on 5 matching bases. CDR3 length: 15 residues. Germline assignment: CDR1 MGHRA and CDR2 YSYEKL. CDR3 in amino acids: CASSQEPSPDTEAVF. The CDR3 DNA follows: TGCGCCAGTAGCCAAGAGCCCTCGCCGGACACTGAAGCTGTCTTT.

This clonotype was picked up many times. This chain uses TRBV20-1 with TRBJ1-1; tentatively, D is TRBD1 (5 bases). In germline, CDR1 is DFQATT, CDR2 SNEGSKA (reference sequence). This CDR3 is 16 amino acids long. The germline V and J ends were trimmed by 3 bases and 0 bases, with 17 bases remaining between them. CDR3 protein: CSASHRPKLMNTEAFF. DNA of the CDR3: TGCAGTGCTAGTCACAGGCCTAAGTTAATGAACACTGAAGCTTTCTTT.

The V gene is TRBV6-5, the J gene TRBJ1-4; the D is unclear. Per germline, CDR1 MNHEY and CDR2 SVGAGI. CDR3 length: 14 amino acids. The chain's CDR3 is CDNRGRATNEKLFF. For the CDR3, the DNA is TGTGACAACAGAGGCAGAGCAACTAATGAAAAACTGTTTTTT.

With regard to this clonotype: Given the absence of the conserved phenylalanine or tryptophan at the CDR3 end, a read error is likely. The J gene is TRBJ2-7, the V gene TRBV19; D may match TRBD1 or TRBD2 (5 bases each). The CDR3 covers 13 residues. Germline values: CDR1 LNHDA, CDR2 SQIVND (reference sequence). The CDR3 protein is CVSRSGPGDEQYL. The CDR3 DNA follows: TGTGTCAGTAGATCGGGACCGGGTGACGAGCAGTACTTA.

The chain is built from TRBV29-1 and TRBJ1-1; D remains ambiguous. This CDR3 comprises 12 residues. Germline loops: CDR1 SQVTM, CDR2 ANQGSEA. V lost 7 bases, J lost 11 bases, and 20 bases lay in between. CDR3 DNA: TGCAGCGCGGAAGGGTCGGGCAATGTGGCTTTCTTT. It yields the protein CSAEGSGNVAFF.

This clonotype was detected many times. The chain is built from TRBV28 and TRBJ2-4; maybe TRBD1 (5 bases). The CDR3 contains 13 residues. Germline assignment: CDR1 MDHEN and CDR2 SYDVKM. Trimming removed 2 bases from V and 15 bases from J, with 17 bases in between. The CDR3 here is CASSLVQGAVRYF. Written as DNA, the CDR3 is TGTGCCAGCAGTTTAGTCCAGGGCGCGGTGCGGTACTTC.

In its sample, this clonotype ranks as medium-sized. This rearrangement joins TRBV24-1 to TRBJ2-3; 8 bases agree with TRBD1. Trimming took 3 bases from V and 3 from J; bases not matched to a gene: 10. CDR3 length equals 17 residues. CDR1 is KGHDR and CDR2 is SFDVKD in the germline V gene. The CDR3 spells CATSDPAGGRWTDTQYF. The CDR3 nucleotides are TGTGCCACCAGTGATCCTGCAGGGGGCAGGTGGACAGATACGCAGTATTTT.

To note about this clonotype: A read error may explain this, as a much larger clone is one base away. The genes are TRBV24-1 and TRBJ2-1, with 8 bases fitting TRBD1. The CDR3 loop spans 17 amino acids. In germline, CDR1 is KGHDR, CDR2 SFDVKD. CDR3 DNA: TGTGCCACCAGTGATTTGGTTTGGAGACAGGGGAACAATGAGCTGTTCTTC. It yields the protein CATSDLVWRQGNNELFF.

Regarding this clonotype: The junction and the germline gene differ at one end; a read error may be behind it. The chain has TRBV29-1 and TRBJ2-2; D is unclear. The germline gives CDR1 SQVTM, CDR2 ANQGSEA. This CDR3 contains 13 residues. This chain's CDR3 is CRVGVLSTGELFF. CDR3 nucleotides: TGCCGCGTTGGTGTGTTGAGCACCGGGGAGCTGTTTTTT.

About this clonotype: Possible read error: a much larger clone is one base away. This chain uses TRBV28 with TRBJ1-2; perhaps TRBD1 as D (5 bases). Germline V lookup: CDR1 MDHEN, CDR2 SYDVKM. Trimming removed 5 bases from V and 5 bases from J, with 9 bases in between. CDR3 length equals 12 residues. The CDR3 region is CASSGDQYGYTF. In DNA form, the CDR3 reads TGTGCCAGCAGTGGGGACCAGTATGGCTACACCTTC.

In regard to this clonotype: At one end, the junction sequence differs from germline, possibly due to a read error. V and J are TRBV29-1 and TRBJ2-1; 7 positions match TRBD2. In germline, CDR1 is SQVTM, CDR2 ANQGSEA. This CDR3 comprises 12 residues. The CDR3 region is CSVDGEGNDQFF. DNA of the CDR3: TGCAGCGTTGATGGGGAGGGGAATGATCAGTTCTTC.

The table lists this clonotype with a few counts. Mismatch with germline at one junction end may stem from a read error. The gene calls are TRBV20-1 and TRBJ1-6, with D possibly being TRBD1 (5 bases). Germline assignment: CDR1 DFQATT and CDR2 SNEGSKA (reference sequence). There are 13 residues in the CDR3. The CDR3 is CSARGPGLEPHHF. Written as DNA, the CDR3 is TGCAGTGCTAGGGGACCCGGCCTGGAGCCCCACCACTTT.

This clonotype was observed at least ten times. V gene TRBV4-1 combines with J gene TRBJ1-5; 7 bases line up with TRBD1. Per the germline V gene, CDR1 is MGHRA and CDR2 is YSYEKL. The V gene end was trimmed by 3 bases and the J gene end by 6 bases; junction bases not matched to a gene: 8. This CDR3 has 15 residues. The DNA of the CDR3 is TGCGCCAGCAGCCAGAATGGACAGGCCCCTCAGCCCCAGCATTTT. This gives the protein CASSQNGQAPQPQHF.

Worth noting for this clonotype: The junction and the germline gene differ at one end; a read error may be behind it. V and J are TRBV6-2 or TRBV6-3 and TRBJ2-5; D ambiguous. Germline V gene data show CDR1 as MNHEY and CDR2 as SVGEGT. This CDR3 region has 11 residues. The CDR3 DNA reads TGTGCCAGCAATTACGAGGAGACCCAGTACTTC. This codes for CASNYEETQYF.

In this sample, this clonotype turned up many times. This chain uses TRBV28 with TRBJ1-1; D possibly corresponds to TRBD1 (5 bases). The CDR3 totals 15 residues. The V gene lost 7 bases and the J gene lost 6 bases, with 21 bases spanning the gap. Germline V gene data show CDR1 as MDHEN and CDR2 as SYDVKM. The CDR3 sequence: CASTRGPEVVSEAFF. Here the CDR3 DNA reads TGTGCCAGCACTAGGGGCCCCGAGGTTGTGTCTGAAGCTTTCTTT.

The V call is TRBV11-1, the J call TRBJ2-7; D may correspond to TRBD1 or TRBD2 (5 bases each). CDR3 length: 16 residues. With 11 bases removed from V and 5 bases from J, the gap between germline ends came to 28 bases. CDR1 SGHAT and CDR2 FQDESV come from the germline V gene (reference sequence). The CDR3 nucleotides read TGTGCCGGCAACTCAGTCTCTTGGGAGAGGGACGACGAGCAGTACTTC. This codes for CAGNSVSWERDDEQYF.

Concerning this clonotype: Compared with germline, one end of the junction differs, possibly owing to a read error. The chain carries TRBV11-1 and TRBJ2-1; possibly TRBD1 or TRBD2 for D (5 bases each). In germline, CDR1 is SGHAT, CDR2 FQDESV (reference sequence). This CDR3 has 13 amino acids. As DNA, the CDR3 is TGTGCCAGCAGCCTGGGACCCGTAGGTGAGCAGCTCTTC. Translation gives CASSLGPVGEQLF. The complete variable domain, with remaining parts taken from reference TRBV11-1 and TRBJ2-1, reads EAEVAQSPRYKITEKSQAVAFWCDPISGHATLYWYRQILGQGPELLVQFQDESVVDDSQLPKDRFSAERLKGVDSTLKIQPAELGDSAMYLCASSLGPVGEQLFGPGTRLTVL.

Note on this clonotype: Germline is not matched at one junction end, which may reflect a read error. The chain recombines TRBV6-1 with TRBJ2-1; 10 positions match TRBD2. In germline, CDR1 is MNHNS, CDR2 SASEGT. This CDR3 region has 17 residues. In DNA form, the CDR3 reads TGTGCCGGCAGTGAAGATGGTTGGACTAGCGGTTACAATGAGCAGCTCTTC. Translating it yields CAGSEDGWTSGYNEQLF.

Of note for this clonotype: A read error may account for a junction end that differs from germline. The CDR3 loop is CVSGLASGTTDTQYF. The CDR3 DNA follows: TGTGTCAGCGGCTTAGCTAGCGGGACCACAGATACGCAGTATTTT. The V and J genes are TRBV13 and TRBJ2-3; TRBD2 agrees at 9 bases. The length of the CDR3 is 15 residues. The germline V gene encodes CDR1 PRHDT and CDR2 FYEKMQ (reference sequence).

This chain connects TRBV7-2 to TRBJ2-7, with a weak D call TRBD1 (5 bases). The CDR3 runs 13 residues. V lost 5 bases to trimming and J lost 3 bases, with 11 bases between them. Per germline, CDR1 SGHTA and CDR2 FQGNSA. CDR3 in amino acids: CASSQTTVYEQYF. The CDR3 bases are TGTGCCAGCAGCCAAACGACAGTCTACGAGCAGTACTTC. The complete variable domain, with remaining parts taken from reference TRBV7-2 and TRBJ2-7, reads GAGVSQSPSNKVTEKGKDVELRCDPISGHTALYWYRQSLGQGLEFLIYFQGNSAPDKSGLPSDRFSAERTGGSVSTLTIQRTQQEDSAVYLCASSQTTVYEQYFGPGTRLTVT.

This clonotype was detected once. The chain joins TRBV29-1 to TRBJ2-2; tentatively, D is TRBD2 (6 bases). Germline V gene sequence: CDR1 SQVTM, CDR2 ANQGSEA. The CDR3 is made up of 11 amino acids. Trimming took off 6 bases at V and 9 bases at J, with 11 bases between the two ends. The CDR3 protein is CSVGGPWELFF. The DNA of the CDR3 is TGCAGCGTGGGAGGTCCCTGGGAGCTGTTTTTT.

The genes are TRBV28 and TRBJ1-1; 7 bases align to TRBD1. Germline assignment: CDR1 MDHEN and CDR2 SYDVKM. J gave up 5 bases and V 5 bases, and 11 bases lay outside the gene matches. CDR3 size: 15 residues. CDR3 coding DNA: TGTGCCAGCAGTCAAACCGGGACAGAGATTACTGAAGCTTTCTTT. Protein sequence: CASSQTGTEITEAFF. Supplemented by reference TRBV28 and TRBJ1-1, the full variable domain reads DVKVTQSSRYLVKRTGEKVFLECVQDMDHENMFWYRQDPGLGLRLIYFSYDVKMKEKGDIPEGYSVSREKKERFSLILESASTNQTSMYLCASSQTGTEITEAFFGQGTRLTVV.

A remark on this clonotype: An end of the junction does not agree with germline; a read error may underlie this. The chain couples TRBV29-1 to TRBJ2-7, with a weak D call TRBD2 (6 bases). Germline V gives CDR1 SQVTM, CDR2 ANQGSEA. This CDR3 comprises 13 residues. CDR3 bases: TGCGGCGTTAGGGCTAGCGTCTCCTACGAGCAGCACTTC. Its protein product is CGVRASVSYEQHF.